These 16 T cell receptor beta chains were all obtained from the same sample, sequenced in a study of blood T cell repertoires in COVID-19. Data came from immunoSEQ multiplex PCR; TCRdb stores just in-frame clones and leaves some out. The sample yields 110,000 or so clones, more than 75% seen once. The sample consisted of peripheral blood. The origin of the receptors is a man aged 35 to 55 with acute or convalescent COVID-19.

Comments on this clone: Other DNA sequences in this sample translate to the same CDR3. The V call is TRBV27, the J call TRBJ2-2, with D possibly TRBD2 on 6 matching bases. V lost 0 bases and J lost 4, with 6 bases in between. The CDR3 sequence is 14 residues long. From germline, CDR1 is MNHEY and CDR2 SMNVEV (reference sequence). CDR3 region: CASSLSGGTGELFF. The CDR3 DNA follows: TGTGCCAGCAGTTTATCGGGGGGCACCGGGGAGCTGTTTTTT.

The chain couples TRBV6-1 to TRBJ2-1; D gene uncertain. Germline assignment: CDR1 MNHNS and CDR2 SASEGT. V dropped 1 base and J dropped 0 bases, with 7 bases sitting between them. CDR3 size: 15 residues. CDR3 amino acids: CASSEEESSYNEQFF. CDR3 nucleotide sequence: TGTGCCAGCAGTGAAGAAGAGAGCTCCTACAATGAGCAGTTCTTC.

This clone was detected once. This chain uses TRBV5-8 with TRBJ2-7; possible D gene TRBD2, 6 bases. Germline V gene sequence: CDR1 SGHTS, CDR2 YDEGEE. V lost 7 bases and J lost 5, with 19 bases in between. This CDR3 spans 14 amino acids. The CDR3 region is CASPSPSGEDEQYF. The CDR3 coding sequence is TGTGCCAGCCCCTCTCCCTCGGGAGAAGACGAGCAGTACTTC.

The chain links TRBV7-2 to TRBJ2-5, with TRBD2 matching over 11 bases. CDR1 is SGHTA and CDR2 is FQGNSA in the germline V gene. The CDR3 spans 15 residues. With 5 bases clipped from V and 2 bases from J, the junction kept 4 bases outside the gene matches. The CDR3 reads CASSPTSGAQETQYF. The DNA of the CDR3 is TGTGCCAGCAGCCCGACTAGCGGGGCACAAGAGACCCAGTACTTC.

The chain links TRBV27 to TRBJ2-1; the D gene is possibly TRBD1 (6 bases). Trimming took 8 bases from V and 3 from J, leaving 20 bases between them. This CDR3 spans 16 amino acids. Germline CDR1 is MNHEY and CDR2 is SMNVEV (reference sequence). The CDR3: CASGTSGTLIYNEQFF. DNA for the CDR3: TGTGCCAGCGGTACCTCCGGGACACTTATCTACAATGAGCAGTTCTTC.

J is TRBJ1-5 and V is TRBV6-1, with D possibly being TRBD1 (5 bases). Trimming left V 3 bases short and J 9 bases short, with 18 bases between. Germline loops: CDR1 MNHNS, CDR2 SASEGT. The CDR3 covers 15 residues. The CDR3 DNA is TGTGCCAGCAGTGACATCCGGGACTGGGTATGGCCCCAGCATTTT. This gives the protein CASSDIRDWVWPQHF.

This clone was seen more than once but under ten times. The CDR3 is CASSIATAHSNQPQHF. The CDR3 DNA reads TGTGCCAGTAGTATAGCAACAGCCCATAGCAATCAGCCCCAGCATTTT. The chain couples TRBV19 to TRBJ1-5; D gene unclear. The CDR3 has 16 residues. The V end was cut by 1 base, the J end by 0 bases, with 10 bases between. Germline values: CDR1 LNHDA, CDR2 SQIVND (reference sequence). Drawing the rest from reference TRBV19 and TRBJ1-5, the complete variable domain is DGGITQSPKYLFRKEGQNVTLSCEQNLNHDAMYWYRQDPGQGLRLIYYSQIVNDFQKGDIAEGYSVSREKKESFPLTVTSAQKNPTAFYLCASSIATAHSNQPQHFGDGTRLSIL.

The rearrangement links TRBV19 to TRBJ2-7; TRBD1 is a possible D gene (7 bases). V was shortened by 5 bases and J by 1 base, with 18 bases between the two germline ends. Germline lookup yields CDR1 LNHDA and CDR2 SQIVND (reference sequence). The CDR3 extends over 16 amino acids. As DNA, the CDR3 is TGTGCCAGTAGTGCGGGAACAGGGGTTAGGTCCTACGAGCAGTACTTC. Translating gives CASSAGTGVRSYEQYF.

The chain recombines TRBV30 with TRBJ2-7, with TRBD2 as a possible D gene (6 bases). Trimming removed 3 bases at V and 3 bases at J, with 15 bases between. Germline V lookup: CDR1 GTSNPN, CDR2 SVGIG (reference sequence). This CDR3 has 14 residues. DNA of the CDR3: TGTGCCTGGAGCGTTTCCCCGGGAGACTACGAGCAGTACTTC. Residues: CAWSVSPGDYEQYF. The entire variable domain, with the rest obtained from reference TRBV30 and TRBJ2-7, is as follows: SQTIHQWPATLVQPVGSPLSLECTVEGTSNPNLYWYRQAAGRGLQLLFYSVGIGQISSEVPQNLSASRPQDRQFILSSKKLLLSDSGFYLCAWSVSPGDYEQYFGPGTRLTVT.

The count of this clone is one. This sequence joins TRBV10-3 and TRBJ2-7; weak D call: TRBD1 (6 bases). V shed 6 bases and J shed 0 bases, with 12 bases lying between them. This CDR3 has 14 residues. Germline values: CDR1 ENHRY, CDR2 SYGVKD. CDR3 DNA: TGTGCCATCAGGGACAGCTCTAGCTCCTACGAGCAGTACTTC. Protein product: CAIRDSSSSYEQYF.

The V gene is TRBV11-2, the J gene TRBJ1-1; D remains ambiguous. The V gene's germline CDR1 is SGHAT and CDR2 FQNNGV. The CDR3 spans 11 residues. V was cut by 5 bases and J by 1 base, with 2 bases left in between. As DNA, the CDR3 is TGTGCCAGCAGCCAGAACACTGAAGCTTTCTTT. It translates to CASSQNTEAFF. Together with reference TRBV11-2 and TRBJ1-1, the CDR3 gives the full variable domain: EAGVAQSPRYKIIEKRQSVAFWCNPISGHATLYWYQQILGQGPKLLIQFQNNGVVDDSQLPKDRFSAERLKGVDSTLKIQPAKLEDSAVYLCASSQNTEAFFGQGTRLTVV.

This clone was detected only a few times. This rearrangement joins TRBV7-2 to TRBJ1-6, with D uncertain. The CDR3 contains 19 residues. CDR1 is SGHTA and CDR2 is FQGNSA in the germline V gene. V dropped 1 base and J dropped 1 base, with 17 bases sitting between them. CDR3: CASSLVSFRDYSYNSPLHF. As DNA, the CDR3 is TGTGCCAGCAGCTTAGTATCATTCAGAGACTATTCCTATAATTCACCCCTCCACTTT. Using reference TRBV7-2 and TRBJ1-6 for the parts outside the CDR3, the full variable domain is GAGVSQSPSNKVTEKGKDVELRCDPISGHTALYWYRQSLGQGLEFLIYFQGNSAPDKSGLPSDRFSAERTGGSVSTLTIQRTQQEDSAVYLCASSLVSFRDYSYNSPLHFGNGTRLTVT.

The rearrangement links TRBV12-3 or TRBV12-4 to TRBJ1-2, with D unclear. The CDR3 length is 11 residues. The V and J ends lost 6 bases and 6 bases respectively, with 8 bases between them. This CDR3 is CASREGNGYTF. The CDR3, as DNA: TGTGCCAGCAGAGAGGGCAATGGCTACACCTTC.

The chain recombines TRBV5-6 with TRBJ2-7, with TRBD1 matching over 7 bases. This CDR3 spans 14 amino acids. CDR1 and CDR2 from the germline V gene are SGHDT and YYEEEE. V dropped 2 bases and J dropped 4; count of bases not matched to a gene: 6. CDR3 sequence reads: CASSFGTVPYEQYF. As DNA, the CDR3 is TGTGCCAGCAGCTTCGGGACAGTTCCATACGAGCAGTACTTC. The full variable domain, rest sourced from reference TRBV5-6 and TRBJ2-7, is DAGVTQSPTHLIKTRGQQVTLRCSPKSGHDTVSWYQQALGQGPQFIFQYYEEEERQRGNFPDRFSGHQFPNYSSELNVNALLLGDSALYLCASSFGTVPYEQYFGPGTRLTVT.

The chain joins TRBV3-1 (or the pseudogene TRBV3-2) to TRBJ1-5; D is unclear. Between the trimmed V and J ends, which lost 3 bases and 2 bases, there was a span of 5 bases. The CDR3 is made up of 13 amino acids. The germline CDR1 and CDR2 sequences are LGHDT and YNNKEL (reference sequence). CDR3 protein: CASSQGGNQPQHF. CDR3 in DNA: TGTGCCAGCAGCCAGGGAGGCAATCAGCCCCAGCATTTT.

The chain uses TRBV29-1 and TRBJ2-4; 7 bases map to TRBD1. The trim removed 3 bases at V and 1 base at J, leaving 3 bases unmatched. This CDR3 is built from 14 residues. Germline V gene sequence: CDR1 SQVTM, CDR2 ANQGSEA. The CDR3 nucleotides are TGCAGCGTTGAGCAACAGGGGGCCAAAAACATTCAGTACTTC. Encoded protein: CSVEQQGAKNIQYF.